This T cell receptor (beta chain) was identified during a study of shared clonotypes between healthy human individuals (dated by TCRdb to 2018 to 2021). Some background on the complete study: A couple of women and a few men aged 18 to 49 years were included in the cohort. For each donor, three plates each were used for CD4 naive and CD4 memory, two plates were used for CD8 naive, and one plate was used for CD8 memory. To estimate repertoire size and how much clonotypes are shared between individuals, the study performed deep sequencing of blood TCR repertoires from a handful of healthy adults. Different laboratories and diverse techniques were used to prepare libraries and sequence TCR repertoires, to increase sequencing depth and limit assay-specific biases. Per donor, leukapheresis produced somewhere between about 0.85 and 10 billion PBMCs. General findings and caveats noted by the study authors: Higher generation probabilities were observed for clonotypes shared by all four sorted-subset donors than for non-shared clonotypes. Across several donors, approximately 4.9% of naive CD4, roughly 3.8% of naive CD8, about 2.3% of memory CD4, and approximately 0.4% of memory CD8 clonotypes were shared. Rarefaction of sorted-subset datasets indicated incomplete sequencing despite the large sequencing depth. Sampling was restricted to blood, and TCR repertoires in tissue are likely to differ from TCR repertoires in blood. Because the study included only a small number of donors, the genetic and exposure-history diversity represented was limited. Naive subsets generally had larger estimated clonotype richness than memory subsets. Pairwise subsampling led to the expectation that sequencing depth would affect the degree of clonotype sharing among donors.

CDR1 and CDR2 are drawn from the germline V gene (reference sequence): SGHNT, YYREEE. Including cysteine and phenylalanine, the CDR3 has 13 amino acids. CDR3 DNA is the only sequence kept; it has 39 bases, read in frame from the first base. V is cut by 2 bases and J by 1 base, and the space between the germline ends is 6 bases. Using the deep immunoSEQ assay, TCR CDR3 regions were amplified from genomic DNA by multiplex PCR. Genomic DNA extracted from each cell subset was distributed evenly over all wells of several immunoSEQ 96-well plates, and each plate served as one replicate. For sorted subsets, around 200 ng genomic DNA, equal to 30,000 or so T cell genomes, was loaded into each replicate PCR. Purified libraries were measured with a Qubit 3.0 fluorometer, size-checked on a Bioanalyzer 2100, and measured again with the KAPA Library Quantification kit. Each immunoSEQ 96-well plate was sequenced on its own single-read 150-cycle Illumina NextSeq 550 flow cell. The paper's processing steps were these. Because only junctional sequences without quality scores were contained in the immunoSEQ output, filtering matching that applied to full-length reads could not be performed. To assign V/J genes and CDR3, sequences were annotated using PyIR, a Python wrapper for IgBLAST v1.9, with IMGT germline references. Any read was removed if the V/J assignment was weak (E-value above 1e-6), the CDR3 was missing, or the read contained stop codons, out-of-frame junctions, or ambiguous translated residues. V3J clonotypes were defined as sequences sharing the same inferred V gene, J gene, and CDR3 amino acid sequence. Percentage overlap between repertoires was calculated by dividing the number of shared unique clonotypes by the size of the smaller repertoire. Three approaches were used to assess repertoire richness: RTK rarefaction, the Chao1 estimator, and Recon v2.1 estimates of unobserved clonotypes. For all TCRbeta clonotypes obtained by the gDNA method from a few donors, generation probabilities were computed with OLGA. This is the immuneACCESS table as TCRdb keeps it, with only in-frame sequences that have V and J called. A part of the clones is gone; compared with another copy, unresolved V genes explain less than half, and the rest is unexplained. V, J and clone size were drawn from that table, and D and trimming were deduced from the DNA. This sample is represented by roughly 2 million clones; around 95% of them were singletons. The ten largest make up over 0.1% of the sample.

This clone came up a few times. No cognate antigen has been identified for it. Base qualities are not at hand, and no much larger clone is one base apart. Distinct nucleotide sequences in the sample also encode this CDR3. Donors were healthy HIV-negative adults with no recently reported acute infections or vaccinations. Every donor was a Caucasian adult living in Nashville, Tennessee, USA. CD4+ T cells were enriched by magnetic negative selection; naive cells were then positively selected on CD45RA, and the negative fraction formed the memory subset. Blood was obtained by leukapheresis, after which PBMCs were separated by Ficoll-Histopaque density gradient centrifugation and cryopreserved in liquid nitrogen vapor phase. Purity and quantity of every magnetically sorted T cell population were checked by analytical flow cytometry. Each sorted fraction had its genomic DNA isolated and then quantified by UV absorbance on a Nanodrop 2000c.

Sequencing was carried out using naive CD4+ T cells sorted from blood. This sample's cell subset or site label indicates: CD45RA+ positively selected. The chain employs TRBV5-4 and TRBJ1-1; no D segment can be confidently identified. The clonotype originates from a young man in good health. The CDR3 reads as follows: CASSFQENTEAFF. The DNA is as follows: TGTGCCAGCAGCTTTCAGGAGAACACTGAAGCTTTCTTT.